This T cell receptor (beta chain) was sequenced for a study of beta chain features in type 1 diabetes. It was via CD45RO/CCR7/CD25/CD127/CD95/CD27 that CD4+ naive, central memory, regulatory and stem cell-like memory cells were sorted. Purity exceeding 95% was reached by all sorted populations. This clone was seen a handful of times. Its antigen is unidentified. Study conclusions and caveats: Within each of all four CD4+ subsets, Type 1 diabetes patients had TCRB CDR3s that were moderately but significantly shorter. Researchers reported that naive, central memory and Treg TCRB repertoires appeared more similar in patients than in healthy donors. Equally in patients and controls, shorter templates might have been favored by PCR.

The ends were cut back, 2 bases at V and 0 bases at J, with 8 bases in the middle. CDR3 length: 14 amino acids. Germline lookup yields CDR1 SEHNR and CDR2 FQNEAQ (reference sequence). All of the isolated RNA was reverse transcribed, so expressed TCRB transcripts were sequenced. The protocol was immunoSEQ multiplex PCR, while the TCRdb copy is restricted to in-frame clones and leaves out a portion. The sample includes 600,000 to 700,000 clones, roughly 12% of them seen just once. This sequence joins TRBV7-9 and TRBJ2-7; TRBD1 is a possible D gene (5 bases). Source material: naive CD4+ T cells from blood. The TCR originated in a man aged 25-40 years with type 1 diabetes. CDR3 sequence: CASSLLQASYEQYF. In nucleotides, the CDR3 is TGTGCCAGCAGCTTACTACAGGCCTCCTACGAGCAGTACTTC.